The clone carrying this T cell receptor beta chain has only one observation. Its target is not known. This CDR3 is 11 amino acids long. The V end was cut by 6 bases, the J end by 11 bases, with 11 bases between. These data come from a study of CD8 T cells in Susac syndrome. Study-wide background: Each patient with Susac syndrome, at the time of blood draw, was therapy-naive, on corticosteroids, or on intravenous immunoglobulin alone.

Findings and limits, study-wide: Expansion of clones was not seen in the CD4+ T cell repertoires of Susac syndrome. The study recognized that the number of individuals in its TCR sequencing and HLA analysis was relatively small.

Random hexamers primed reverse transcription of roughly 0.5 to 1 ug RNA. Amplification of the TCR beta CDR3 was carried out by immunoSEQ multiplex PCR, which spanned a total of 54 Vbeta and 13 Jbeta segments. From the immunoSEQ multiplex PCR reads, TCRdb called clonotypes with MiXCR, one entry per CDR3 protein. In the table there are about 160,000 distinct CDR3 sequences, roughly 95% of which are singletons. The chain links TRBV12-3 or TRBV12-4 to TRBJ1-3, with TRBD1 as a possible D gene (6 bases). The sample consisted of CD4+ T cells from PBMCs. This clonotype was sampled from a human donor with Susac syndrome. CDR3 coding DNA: TGTGCCAGCAGAGAAAGGGGGTCCATATATTTT. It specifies CASRERGSIYF.